Here is one T cell receptor (beta chain) with its context. Its antigen is unidentified. This entry belongs to a study of T-cell reconstitution after alpha-beta-depleted transplantation in children. V lost 6 bases and J 7 bases, leaving 12 bases between the germline ends. Germline V gene lookup returns CDR1 SEHNR and CDR2 FQNEAQ (reference sequence). The CDR3 consists of 12 residues. Unique molecular identifiers were incorporated into the prepared TCRbeta library. Using its own MiXCR run on the PCR reads, TCRdb lists one record per CDR3 protein. The table has hundreds of thousands of distinct CDR3 sequences, 15% to 20% seen once. Overall study results and limits: Surviving thymic progenitors and recipient T cells were the source of high TCRbeta diversity at day 60 in some patients. A year post-transplant, T-cell counts and diversity derived mostly from newly produced T cells. Reports say that about two months after transplant, the alpha-beta T cells came out of several hundred graft clones that had expanded.

The J gene is TRBJ2-5, the V gene TRBV7-9; a weak D match, TRBD1 (5 bases). The sequencing used PBMCs, mostly from graft donor cells, collected 360 days after TCRalphabeta/CD19-depleted stem cell transplant. This receptor was taken from a male patient between 2 and 10 years old who had a stem cell transplant for acute lymphoblastic leukemia, so the T cells may come from the graft donor. Here the CDR3 DNA reads TGTGCCAGCAGGGGCGGTCAGGGGACCCAGTACTTC. Protein product: CASRGGQGTQYF.